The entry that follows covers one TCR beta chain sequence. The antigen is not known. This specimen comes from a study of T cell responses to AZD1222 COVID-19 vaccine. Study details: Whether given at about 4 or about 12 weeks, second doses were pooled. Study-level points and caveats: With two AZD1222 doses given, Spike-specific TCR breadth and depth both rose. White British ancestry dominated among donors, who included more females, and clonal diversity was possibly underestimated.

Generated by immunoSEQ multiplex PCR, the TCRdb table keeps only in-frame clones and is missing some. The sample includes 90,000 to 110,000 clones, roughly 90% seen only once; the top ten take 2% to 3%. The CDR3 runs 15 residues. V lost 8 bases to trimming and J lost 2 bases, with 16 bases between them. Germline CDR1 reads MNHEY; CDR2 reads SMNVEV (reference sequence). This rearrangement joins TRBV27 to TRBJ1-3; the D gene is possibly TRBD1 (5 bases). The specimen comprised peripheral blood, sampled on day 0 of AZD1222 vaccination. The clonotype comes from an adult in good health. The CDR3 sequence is CASHLEGTTGNTIYF. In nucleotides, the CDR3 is TGTGCCAGCCATTTAGAGGGGACTACTGGAAACACCATATATTTT.